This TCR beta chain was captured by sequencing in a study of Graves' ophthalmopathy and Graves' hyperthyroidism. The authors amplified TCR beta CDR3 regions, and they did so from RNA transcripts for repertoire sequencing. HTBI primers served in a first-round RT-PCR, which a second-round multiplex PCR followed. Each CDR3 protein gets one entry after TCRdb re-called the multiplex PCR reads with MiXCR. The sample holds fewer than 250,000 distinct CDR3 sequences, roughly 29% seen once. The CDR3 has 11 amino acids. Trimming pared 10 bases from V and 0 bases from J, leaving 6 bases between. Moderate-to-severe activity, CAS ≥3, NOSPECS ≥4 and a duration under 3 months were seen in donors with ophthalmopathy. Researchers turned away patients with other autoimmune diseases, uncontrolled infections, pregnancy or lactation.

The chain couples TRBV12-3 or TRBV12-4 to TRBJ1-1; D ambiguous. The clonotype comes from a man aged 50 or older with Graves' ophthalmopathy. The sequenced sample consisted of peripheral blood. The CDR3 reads CATEMNTEAFF. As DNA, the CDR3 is TGTGCCACGGAAATGAACACTGAAGCTTTCTTT.